The 20 T cell receptor beta chains below come from one sample, sequenced in a study of blood T cell repertoires in COVID-19. Repertoires were generated with immunoSEQ multiplex PCR, while TCRdb's copy carries only in-frame clones and drops some. Of under 300,000 clones in the sample, about 89% were seen once. The specimen was PBMCs or T cells enriched from blood (not recorded which). These receptors all come from a human donor in a cohort exposed to, infected with or recovered from COVID-19 (not recorded which). The donor label of this sample is uncertain.

V and J are TRBV9 and TRBJ2-1; 8 bases are a match to TRBD2. CDR3 size: 20 residues. V shed 0 bases, J shed 3 bases, and the junction held 17 bases outside the gene matches. Germline values: CDR1 SGDLS, CDR2 YYNGEE. CDR3: CASSVVTSGGRRDLYNEQFF. CDR3 DNA sequence: TGTGCCAGCAGCGTAGTTACCAGCGGGGGCCGTCGGGACCTCTACAATGAGCAGTTCTTC.

The V and J genes are TRBV5-4 and TRBJ2-7; 7 bases agree with TRBD2. The germline gives CDR1 SGHNT, CDR2 YYREEE (reference sequence). There are 15 residues in the CDR3. The V gene end was trimmed by 4 bases and the J gene end by 0 bases; junction bases not matched to a gene: 7. The CDR3 bases are TGTGCCAGCAGCCAACGGGGGAGGGGCTCCTACGAGCAGTACTTC. This encodes CASSQRGRGSYEQYF.

The rearrangement uses TRBV5-4 and TRBJ2-7; no clear D gene. The germline V gene has CDR1 SGHNT and CDR2 YYREEE (reference sequence). The CDR3 covers 12 residues. V was trimmed by 6 bases and J by 4 bases, leaving 11 bases between them. The CDR3 loop reads CASTIPGYEQYF. The DNA of the CDR3 is TGTGCCAGCACCATCCCGGGTTACGAGCAGTACTTC.

The rearrangement links TRBV9 to TRBJ2-3, with 12 nucleotides matching TRBD1. The germline V gene has CDR1 SGDLS and CDR2 YYNGEE. V was clipped by 0 bases and J by 5 bases; unmatched bases: 1. The CDR3 extends over 15 amino acids. The CDR3 DNA reads TGTGCCAGCAGCGTAGGGGACAGGGGGCGAGATACGCAGTATTTT. Translation: CASSVGDRGRDTQYF.

The chain combines TRBV4-2 with TRBJ2-1; maybe TRBD1 (6 bases). The CDR3 extends over 14 amino acids. Germline V gene lookup returns CDR1 LGHNA and CDR2 YNFKEQ. Trimming took off 0 bases at V and 9 bases at J, with 12 bases between the two ends. The CDR3 spells CASSQDRLGGEQFF. The CDR3 coding sequence is TGTGCCAGCAGCCAAGATAGGTTAGGGGGTGAGCAGTTCTTC.

A single count supports this clone. V gene TRBV19 combines with J gene TRBJ1-5; D is unclear. Trimming stripped 5 bases from V and 7 bases from J, with 12 bases between. The CDR3 contains 13 residues. CDR1 and CDR2 from the germline V gene are LNHDA and SQIVND (reference sequence). CDR3 DNA: TGTGCCAGTAGTTGGAGGGTGAGGCAGCCCCAGCATTTT. Encoded protein: CASSWRVRQPQHF.

The chain's CDR3 is CASSIRRGLQNSPLHF. The CDR3 coding sequence is TGTGCCAGTAGTATAAGAAGGGGGCTACAGAATTCACCCCTCCACTTT. This chain links TRBV19 with TRBJ1-6; 7 bases match TRBD1. CDR3 length: 16 amino acids. Germline trimming cut 2 bases from V and 7 bases from J; bases unmatched to any gene: 8. Germline-derived CDR1 and CDR2 are LNHDA and SQIVND (reference sequence).

This clone was seen a single time. This sequence joins TRBV12-1 and TRBJ2-7; the table's D call TRBD2 went unverified against the DNA. TRBV12-1 is tagged as a pseudogene. The CDR3 length is 20 residues. CDR3 nucleotides: TGTGCCAGCAGCTTTAAGCATCGGGAGGGACTAGCGGGCCTCTCCTACGAGCAGTACTTC. It translates to CASSFKHREGLAGLSYEQYF.

This chain connects TRBV5-8 to TRBJ2-2; 9 bases map to TRBD2. The V and J ends lost 4 bases and 2 bases, in that order; junction bases with no gene match: 15. The germline V gene encodes CDR1 SGHTS and CDR2 YDEGEE. This CDR3 contains 19 residues. DNA of the CDR3: TGTGCCAGCAGCAAGAACGGGGGTAGCGGGGGATTTAACACCGGGGAGCTGTTTTTT. The encoded protein is CASSKNGGSGGFNTGELFF.

J is TRBJ1-4 and V is TRBV2; the match to TRBD1 covers 8 bases. The CDR3 spans 15 residues. Germline V CDR1 and CDR2: SNHLY, FYNNEI. V shed 6 bases and J 6 bases; nucleotides not matched to a gene: 9. The CDR3 region has the DNA TGTGCCAGCAGCACATCAGGGGGCGCGGATGAAAAACTGTTTTTT. The encoded protein is CASSTSGGADEKLFF.

The V and J genes are TRBV5-1 and TRBJ1-2; perhaps TRBD1 as D (5 bases). This CDR3 region has 13 residues. CDR1 is SGHRS, CDR2 YFSETQ, per germline. V was shortened by 4 bases and J by 6 bases, with 13 bases between the two germline ends. DNA of the CDR3: TGCGCCAGCAGCACCCGGGCGGGGCATGGCTACACCTTC. It codes for CASSTRAGHGYTF.

This clone was recorded once. CDR3 loop: CASGFAKHNSNQPQHF. DNA for the CDR3: TGTGCCAGCGGGTTTGCGAAGCACAATAGCAATCAGCCCCAGCATTTT. The rearrangement joins TRBV19 to TRBJ1-5; no reliable D call. Germline CDR1 and CDR2: LNHDA and SQIVND (reference sequence). V dropped 9 bases and J dropped 0 bases, with 18 bases sitting between them. There are 16 residues in the CDR3.

V and J are TRBV7-9 and TRBJ1-2; D possibly corresponds to TRBD1 (5 bases). This CDR3 is 13 amino acids long. V was pared by 2 bases and J by 2 bases, with 6 bases between. Germline lookup yields CDR1 SEHNR and CDR2 FQNEAQ (reference sequence). This CDR3 is CASSLPGNYGYTF. For the CDR3, the DNA is TGTGCCAGCAGCTTACCAGGGAACTATGGCTACACCTTC.

The chain combines TRBV9 with TRBJ2-1, with D possibly being TRBD1 (5 bases). This CDR3 comprises 15 residues. Trimming left V 0 bases short and J 3 bases short, with 10 bases between. The germline V gene has CDR1 SGDLS and CDR2 YYNGEE. CDR3 bases: TGTGCCAGCAGCGTAGTCCAGGACAACTACAATGAGCAGTTCTTC. It codes for CASSVVQDNYNEQFF.

The V gene is TRBV3-1 (or the pseudogene TRBV3-2), the J gene TRBJ2-2; weak D call: TRBD1 (6 bases). Germline V gene lookup returns CDR1 LGHDT and CDR2 YNNKEL (reference sequence). Trimming cost V 4 bases and J 0 bases, with 6 bases left between them. The CDR3 has 14 amino acids. The CDR3 region is CASSRGPNTGELFF. The CDR3 DNA is TGTGCCAGCAGCCGGGGGCCGAACACCGGGGAGCTGTTTTTT.

This clone was detected once. This chain connects TRBV10-3 to TRBJ1-2; TRBD1 might be the D (5 bases). V lost 7 bases to trimming and J lost 1 base, with 16 bases between them. Germline V lookup: CDR1 ENHRY, CDR2 SYGVKD. The CDR3 totals 15 residues. The CDR3: CAIISGTGVNYGYTF. CDR3 nucleotide sequence: TGTGCCATCATTTCAGGGACGGGGGTTAACTATGGCTACACCTTC.

V is TRBV18 and J is TRBJ2-5; TRBD2 agrees at 9 bases. The CDR3 is 16 amino acids. The junction had 4 bases not matched to a gene; V was cut back by 0 bases and J by 2 bases. Germline CDR1 is KGHSH and CDR2 is LQKENI. As DNA, the CDR3 is TGTGCCAGCTCACCACCGAGGCTAGCGGGGCAAGAGACCCAGTACTTC. This encodes CASSPPRLAGQETQYF. Full variable domain (remainder filled in from reference TRBV18 and TRBJ2-5): NAGVMQNPRHLVRRRGQEARLRCSPMKGHSHVYWYRQLPEEGLKFMVYLQKENIIDESGMPKERFSAEFPKEGPSILRIQQVVRGDSAAYFCASSPPRLAGQETQYFGPGTRLLVL.

This clone has a single count. V is TRBV15 and J is TRBJ2-7; 9 bases are shared with TRBD1. V lost 0 bases to trimming and J lost 3 bases; unmatched junction nucleotides: 9. This CDR3 region has 17 residues. Germline V gene lookup returns CDR1 LNHNV and CDR2 YYDKDF (reference sequence). CDR3 bases: TGTGCCACCAGCAGAGAGAGGGCCCCGACAGGGGGCTACGAGCAGTACTTC. Amino acids: CATSRERAPTGGYEQYF.

The V gene is TRBV15, the J gene TRBJ1-4; D call uncertain. The CDR3 covers 17 residues. Per the germline V gene, CDR1 is LNHNV and CDR2 is YYDKDF (reference sequence). V dropped 4 bases and J dropped 5 bases, with 20 bases sitting between them. The CDR3, as DNA: TGTGCCACCAGCAAGACAAGGCGTTTGCAGCCGAATGAAAAACTGTTTTTT. The encoded protein is CATSKTRRLQPNEKLFF.

The genes are TRBV14 and TRBJ2-7; no clear D. Trimming shortened V by 4 bases and J by 3 bases, and 10 bases separated the two germline ends. The germline V gene encodes CDR1 SGHDN and CDR2 FVKESK. The CDR3 contains 13 residues. CDR3 amino acids: CASSRSSYYEQYF. CDR3 nucleotide sequence: TGTGCCAGCAGCCGGAGTAGCTACTACGAGCAGTACTTC.